The clone carrying this T cell receptor beta chain was counted many times. Its cognate antigen is unknown. The data belong to a study of T-cell memory formation after mild COVID-19. Findings and caveats of the study: What remained unconfirmed was the SARS-CoV-2 specificity of second-wave clones peaking on day 37. Contracting CD4+ clones sat mainly in CM and EM; CD8+ in EMRA. A balance of CD4 and CD8 characterized clones contracting day 15 to 85, whereas later expanders leaned CD4+.

Using constant-segment primers, 5'RACE produced TCR alpha and TCR beta cDNA libraries carrying sample barcodes and UMIs. TCRdb analysed the 5' RACE reads with MiXCR anew, one entry per CDR3 protein. The sample holds approximately 190,000 distinct CDR3 sequences, 18% seen once. CDR3 length: 15 residues. V dropped 0 bases and J dropped 0 bases, with 9 bases sitting between them. Germline CDR1 SGHVS, CDR2 FQNEAQ. This TCR was recovered from an adult woman who had mild COVID-19 (a few samples of this study predate the infection). Cell type and time point are not known. The source material was PBMCs or a T cell subset sorted from them (not recorded which). The chain carries TRBV7-8 and TRBJ2-7; TRBD1 might be the D (5 bases). DNA of the CDR3: TGTGCCAGCAGCTTAGCGCAGGGTCCCTCCTACGAGCAGTACTTC. It encodes CASSLAQGPSYEQYF.